Listed here are 16 T cell receptor beta chains from one sample, sequenced in a study of cytomegalovirus exposure and HLA in healthy donors (dated by TCRdb to about 2017). Libraries were prepared through the immunoSEQ multiplex PCR assay. For the multiplex PCR, a mixture combining 60 forward primers for TCR Vbeta segments and 13 reverse primers for TCR Jbeta segments was used. Drawn from immuneACCESS, this table holds only the in-frame rearrangements with V and J called that TCRdb kept. Clones are partly lost; checked studies trace under half to an unresolved V gene and leave the rest unexplained. Recorded for this sample are 100,000 to 120,000 clones; over 65% of them occurred a single time. The ten largest clones add up to under 1.5% of the sample. What was sequenced was PBMCs. All receptors derive from a young woman in good health and CMV-seronegative.

The genes are TRBV5-1 and TRBJ1-4; D is unresolved. CDR3 length: 14 residues. The V gene's germline CDR1 is SGHRS and CDR2 YFSETQ. With 0 bases removed from V and 0 bases from J, the gap between germline ends came to 3 bases. Here the CDR3 DNA reads TGCGCCAGCAGCTTGGACTCAACTAATGAAAAACTGTTTTTT. It is translated as CASSLDSTNEKLFF.

V usage is TRBV28 and J usage is TRBJ2-7; 10 bases fit TRBD2. This CDR3 has 20 amino acids. The trim removed 1 base at V and 2 bases at J, leaving 17 bases unmatched. Germline V gene lookup returns CDR1 MDHEN and CDR2 SYDVKM. The CDR3 DNA is TGTGCCAGCAGTTTATCCAGGACTAGCGGAGACTGGGGTTCTCCCTACGAGCAGTACTTC. It specifies CASSLSRTSGDWGSPYEQYF.

In this sample, this clone turned up a few times. The rearrangement links TRBV4-3 to TRBJ2-1; D gene unclear. Germline values: CDR1 LGHNA, CDR2 YSLEER. Trimming pared 4 bases from V and 12 bases from J, leaving 13 bases between. The CDR3 covers 12 residues. CDR3 loop: CASSRGTVGQFF. CDR3 bases: TGCGCCAGCAGCCGAGGAACTGTTGGGCAGTTCTTC.

V usage is TRBV7-9 and J usage is TRBJ2-5, with 7 bases lining up with TRBD1. Trimming cost V 3 bases and J 1 base; bases outside gene matches: 5. Germline CDR1 SEHNR, CDR2 FQNEAQ (reference sequence). The CDR3 totals 15 residues. The CDR3 coding sequence is TGTGCCAGCAGCTTCGGAAGGGGGCTCCAAGAGACCCAGTACTTC. Amino acid sequence: CASSFGRGLQETQYF.

The V gene is TRBV7-2, the J gene TRBJ2-3; D remains unclear. The length of the CDR3 is 16 residues. The V gene's germline CDR1 is SGHTA and CDR2 FQGNSA. The V and J ends lost 2 bases and 1 base respectively, with 13 bases between them. In DNA form, the CDR3 reads TGTGCCAGCAGCTTAAGGCAGGTAATGGGCACAGATACGCAGTATTTT. Translating it yields CASSLRQVMGTDTQYF. Using reference TRBV7-2 and TRBJ2-3 for the parts outside the CDR3, the full variable domain is GAGVSQSPSNKVTEKGKDVELRCDPISGHTALYWYRQSLGQGLEFLIYFQGNSAPDKSGLPSDRFSAERTGGSVSTLTIQRTQQEDSAVYLCASSLRQVMGTDTQYFGPGTRLTVL.

CDR3 region: CASRDRANYGYTF. As DNA, the CDR3 is TGTGCCAGCAGAGACAGGGCTAACTATGGCTACACCTTC. The J gene is TRBJ1-2, the V gene TRBV7-9; 7 nucleotides align to TRBD1. The CDR3 extends over 13 amino acids. Germline CDR1 reads SEHNR; CDR2 reads FQNEAQ (reference sequence). V dropped 6 bases and J dropped 0; count of bases not matched to a gene: 1.

The CDR3 nucleotides are TGTGCCTGGAGTGTAGGGGCTAATCAGCCCCAGCATTTT. This codes for CAWSVGANQPQHF. V usage is TRBV30 and J usage is TRBJ1-5; a possible D gene is TRBD1 (5 bases). Trimming removed 0 bases from V and 4 bases from J, with 7 bases in between. The CDR3 loop spans 13 amino acids. The germline CDR1 and CDR2 sequences are GTSNPN and SVGIG (reference sequence).

CDR3 sequence (DNA): TGTGCCAGCCGGGGACTAGCGGGAGGCTCCCAGTTCTTC. Translated, it gives CASRGLAGGSQFF. This chain joins TRBV2 and TRBJ2-1; the match to TRBD2 covers 15 bases. Germline trimming cut 8 bases from V and 13 bases from J; bases unmatched to any gene: 6. This CDR3 is built from 13 residues. The germline CDR1 and CDR2 sequences are SNHLY and FYNNEI.

CDR3: CASSHRREGPYNEQFF. The CDR3 nucleotides are TGTGCCAGCAGCCACCGACGGGAAGGGCCCTACAATGAGCAGTTCTTC. This chain connects TRBV5-4 to TRBJ2-1, with TRBD2 as a possible D gene (5 bases). The germline V gene has CDR1 SGHNT and CDR2 YYREEE (reference sequence). This CDR3 comprises 16 residues. The V and J ends lost 4 bases and 2 bases respectively, with 16 bases between them.

This chain links TRBV27 with TRBJ1-1; no firm D call. V was pared by 7 bases and J by 5 bases, with 14 bases between. The CDR3 length is 13 residues. Germline values: CDR1 MNHEY, CDR2 SMNVEV (reference sequence). CDR3 region: CASTPLGGTEAFF. CDR3 coding DNA: TGTGCCAGCACCCCCCTGGGAGGTACTGAAGCTTTCTTT.

This clone is classed as medium-sized. The chain has TRBV7-9 and TRBJ1-1, with TRBD1 matching 9 bases. The germline V gene encodes CDR1 SEHNR and CDR2 FQNEAQ (reference sequence). There are 14 residues in the CDR3. V shed 5 bases and J 11 bases; nucleotides not matched to a gene: 12. Here the CDR3 reads CASSPQPGQGVAFF. For the CDR3, the DNA is TGTGCCAGCAGCCCTCAGCCGGGACAGGGAGTTGCTTTCTTT.

V usage is TRBV7-8 and J usage is TRBJ1-4, with 8 positions matching TRBD1. Trimming cost V 6 bases and J 5 bases; bases outside gene matches: 11. This CDR3 contains 16 residues. Germline CDR1 SGHVS, CDR2 FQNEAQ. The CDR3 here is CASRPSRGQPNEKLFF. CDR3 in DNA: TGTGCCAGCAGACCATCCAGGGGGCAGCCAAATGAAAAACTGTTTTTT.

CDR3 protein: CASSHPHGQGGRNTEAFF. In nucleotides, the CDR3 is TGCGCCAGCAGCCACCCCCATGGACAGGGTGGGCGGAACACTGAAGCTTTCTTT. The rearrangement links TRBV4-1 to TRBJ1-1, with TRBD1 matching 8 bases. The CDR3 totals 18 residues. Germline CDR1 MGHRA, CDR2 YSYEKL. The junction had 13 bases not matched to a gene; V was cut back by 3 bases and J by 1 base.

The chain carries TRBV10-3 and TRBJ2-3; 7 nucleotides match TRBD2. V was clipped by 10 bases and J by 0 bases; unmatched bases: 7. CDR3 length equals 14 residues. CDR1 and CDR2 from the germline V gene are ENHRY and SYGVKD. CDR3 in amino acids: CATRREGSTDTQYF. The CDR3 DNA follows: TGTGCCACCAGGAGGGAGGGGAGCACAGATACGCAGTATTTT.

V usage is TRBV11-2 and J usage is TRBJ1-2; D is undetermined. V shed 2 bases and J shed 2 bases, with 9 bases lying between them. Germline values: CDR1 SGHAT, CDR2 FQNNGV. The CDR3 consists of 14 residues. Written as DNA, the CDR3 is TGTGCCAGCAGCTTATGGGTCAGGAACTATGGCTACACCTTC. Translation: CASSLWVRNYGYTF.

The V gene is TRBV5-1, the J gene TRBJ2-7; tentatively, D is TRBD1 (6 bases). Deletions cut 0 bases from V and 6 bases from J, with 10 bases between. Per germline, CDR1 SGHRS and CDR2 YFSETQ. The CDR3 is 13 amino acids. CDR3 nucleotide sequence: TGCGCCAGCAGCTTGGAACAGGGCCTCGAGCAGTACTTC. Translated, it gives CASSLEQGLEQYF.